Sequencing of this TCR beta chain was carried out in a study of OX40 agonist ivuxolimab in advanced cancers. Germline-derived CDR1 and CDR2 are MDHEN and SYDVKM. The V segment lost 8 bases and the J segment 4 bases; nucleotides outside the gene matches: 9. The CDR3 sequence is 15 residues long. Details on this clone: Its antigen is unidentified.

Baseline, cycle 4 day 1, and cycle 7 day 1 were the blood sampling points. The repertoire was sequenced with immunoSEQ multiplex PCR; TCRdb's copy has only in-frame clones and lacks some. This table has some 60,000 clones, 70% to 90% appearing once. The study's findings and limits: Partial responders at 0.1-3.0 mg/kg had among the lowest clonal expansion. Relative to CD4+ cells, CD8+ T cells on average had more expanded clones.

V gene TRBV28 combines with J gene TRBJ2-2; TRBD2 agrees at 8 bases. This TCR was sampled from an adult with an advanced solid tumor such as melanoma, head and neck, liver or kidney cancer. Sequenced material: CD4+ or CD8+ T cells sorted from blood, taken in a trial of the OX40 agonist ivuxolimab. The chain's CDR3 is CASSMAGGRTGELFF. CDR3 DNA: TGTGCCAGCTCTATGGCGGGGGGCCGCACCGGGGAGCTGTTTTTT.